The subject of this entry is one T cell receptor beta chain. The entry originates in a study of blood T cell repertoires in COVID-19. Study-wide background: There were acute and convalescent COVID-19 samples, and they came from the United States, Italy and Spain. PBMCs, B-cell-depleted T cells, or T cells provided the cDNA or gDNA that made up the material.

Germline assignment: CDR1 SGHRS and CDR2 YFSETQ. CDR3 length: 13 residues. Trimming pared 2 bases from V and 5 bases from J, leaving 10 bases between. Under the authors' procedure: It was from reference gene primer amplification that nucleated cell counts were estimated. Measured with immunoSEQ multiplex PCR; TCRdb has only the in-frame clones, and not every one. That table gives V, J and clone size, and the DNA gave D and trimming. This table holds 250,000 or so clones, 85% to 90% found once. Those who participated ranged in age from roughly 18 to 90 years and resided in about two dozen US areas. The chain uses TRBV5-1 and TRBJ2-5; no reliable D call. This TCR derives from a man aged 50-59 years who had been exposed to COVID-19. Sequenced: PBMCs or T cells enriched from blood (not recorded which). CDR3 coding DNA: TGCGCCAGCAGCTTTTTGAGTAGTGAGACCCAGTACTTC. It yields the protein CASSFLSSETQYF.